Only a few counts were recorded for the clone carrying this T cell receptor beta chain. The sample comes from a study of cytomegalovirus exposure and HLA in healthy donors. PCR used 60 Vbeta primers and 13 Jbeta primers. Clones were read by immunoSEQ multiplex PCR, and TCRdb kept only the in-frame ones, dropping some. The sample lists more than 90,000 clones, 69% seen once, with under 3% in the top ten. This clonotype originated in a man aged 50-60 years in good health and CMV-seronegative. Specimen: PBMCs.

The CDR3 is CASSQAYTATNEKLFF. CDR3 coding DNA: TGTGCCAGCAGCCAAGCCTATACTGCCACTAATGAAAAACTGTTTTTT. The rearrangement links TRBV4-2 to TRBJ1-4, with no clear D. The CDR3 runs to 16 residues. CDR1 and CDR2 from the germline V gene are LGHNA and YNFKEQ. V was trimmed by 1 base and J by 2 bases, leaving 11 bases between them.